The next 5 T cell receptor beta chains were all read from a single sample in a study of chemoradiotherapy in HPV16-positive cancers. The table came from immunoSEQ multiplex PCR; TCRdb's copy has only in-frame clones and leaves some out. The data hold over 10,000 clones, with roughly 77% observed a single time. This specimen was acquired from a patient who underwent chemoradiotherapy. These receptors all stem from a human donor with HPV-associated anogenital cancer.

V usage is TRBV30 and J usage is TRBJ1-2, with D perhaps TRBD1 (5 bases). The CDR3 has 14 residues. CDR1 GTSNPN and CDR2 SVGIG come from the germline V gene (reference sequence). With 4 bases removed from V and 7 bases from J, the gap between germline ends came to 19 bases. CDR3 coding DNA: TGTGCCTGGACTTATGGAGGGGTGGAGGGTGGCTACACCTTC. It specifies CAWTYGGVEGGYTF.

V is TRBV5-1 and J is TRBJ2-3; D gene uncertain. CDR1 is SGHRS and CDR2 is YFSETQ in the germline V gene. The CDR3 sequence is 14 residues long. The V gene lost 0 bases and the J gene lost 2 bases, with 7 bases spanning the gap. The CDR3 DNA is TGCGCCAGCAGCTTGGAAACAGACACAGATACGCAGTATTTT. Translating gives CASSLETDTDTQYF.

The rearrangement links TRBV7-8 to TRBJ2-1, with D tentatively TRBD1 (6 bases). V lost 5 bases, J lost 9 bases, and 17 bases lay in between. Germline CDR1 reads SGHVS; CDR2 reads FQNEAQ. The CDR3 is 14 amino acids. In DNA, the CDR3 is TGTGCCAGCAGCGTCCAACAGGGTTCCGGTGAGCAGTTCTTC. It encodes CASSVQQGSGEQFF.

V gene TRBV11-3 combines with J gene TRBJ2-3; TRBD2 agrees at 11 bases. The CDR3 runs to 16 residues. CDR1 is SGHNT and CDR2 is YENEEA in the germline V gene. With 5 bases clipped from V and 1 base from J, the junction kept 5 bases outside the gene matches. CDR3 protein: CASSRGTSGRTDTQYF. DNA of the CDR3: TGTGCCAGCAGCCGCGGGACTAGCGGCCGCACAGATACGCAGTATTTT.

The V gene is TRBV14, the J gene TRBJ1-3, with a weak D call TRBD1 (6 bases). V lost 8 bases to trimming and J lost 10 bases, with 18 bases between them. Germline V CDR1 and CDR2: SGHDN, FVKESK. The CDR3 totals 13 residues. The CDR3 DNA reads as TGTGCCAGCTCTCGGGACACCCGAGGGACCATATATTTT. Translation gives CASSRDTRGTIYF.